A selection of T cell receptor beta chains follows, all from one sample in a study of tumor-infiltrating lymphocytes in oesophageal squamous cell carcinoma. TCRdb used MiXCR to reprocess the PCR reads, holding one entry per CDR3 protein. The repertoire holds about 23,000 distinct CDR3 sequences, with 35% to 45% as singletons. What was sequenced was esophageal tumor tissue. All receptors come from a male donor with esophageal squamous cell carcinoma. CDR3s include the opening cysteine and the closing phenylalanine or tryptophan. A D gene is named only where the DNA matches it firmly. For some rows the clone size is stated as once, few or many, or as a class when expanded; others skip it.

d_call: TRBD1
cdr3_length: 17
clone_size: .
j_call: TRBJ2-6
v_call: TRBV9
cdr3_nt: TGTGCCAGCAGCGTAAGGACAGGGGATTCCGGGGCCAACGTCCTGACTTTC
cdr3_aa: CASSVRTGDSGANVLTF

d_call: TRBD2
cdr3_length: 15
clone_size: few
j_call: TRBJ2-3
v_call: TRBV7-2
cdr3_nt: TGTGCCAGCAGCCGTACGGGACTAGGCACAGATACGCAGTATTTT
cdr3_aa: CASSRTGLGTDTQYF

d_call: TRBD1
cdr3_length: 15
clone_size: .
j_call: TRBJ2-1
v_call: TRBV7-6
cdr3_nt: TGTGCCAGCAGCGCCGGGACAGGGGGATACGATGAGCAGTTCTTC
cdr3_aa: CASSAGTGGYDEQFF

d_call: .
cdr3_length: 14
clone_size: many
j_call: TRBJ2-2
v_call: TRBV5-1
cdr3_nt: TGCGCCAGCAGCTTTAACGGAGGGTCTGGGGAGCTGTTTTTT
cdr3_aa: CASSFNGGSGELFF

d_call: .
cdr3_length: 15
clone_size: many
j_call: TRBJ2-7
v_call: TRBV11-2
cdr3_nt: TGTGCCAGCAGCTTAAGGGCAGGGGCCTCCTACGAGCAGTACTTC
cdr3_aa: CASSLRAGASYEQYF

d_call: .
cdr3_length: 14
clone_size: .
j_call: TRBJ2-3
v_call: TRBV7-6
cdr3_nt: TGTGCCAGCAGCTTAGTCCCGAGCACAGATACGCAGTATTTT
cdr3_aa: CASSLVPSTDTQYF

d_call: .
cdr3_length: 14
clone_size: .
j_call: TRBJ1-2
v_call: TRBV20-1
cdr3_nt: TGCAGTGCTAGCCGGGATCTCGATCGAAGGGGCTACACCTTC
cdr3_aa: CSASRDLDRRGYTF

d_call: .
cdr3_length: 14
clone_size: .
j_call: TRBJ2-5
v_call: TRBV11-2
cdr3_nt: TGTGCCAGCAGCTCGTCAGGGGTGTCGGAGACCCAGTACTTC
cdr3_aa: CASSSSGVSETQYF

d_call: .
cdr3_length: 15
clone_size: .
j_call: TRBJ2-5
v_call: TRBV18
cdr3_nt: TGTGCCAGCTCACCACCTCTGGGGGCACAAGAGACCCAGTACTTC
cdr3_aa: CASSPPLGAQETQYF

d_call: .
cdr3_length: 18
clone_size: .
j_call: TRBJ1-5
v_call: TRBV28
cdr3_nt: TGTGCCAGCAGTTTCCGTCGACAGTCCCAGTATAGCAATCAGCCCCAGCATTTT
cdr3_aa: CASSFRRQSQYSNQPQHF

d_call: .
cdr3_length: 13
clone_size: many
j_call: TRBJ2-7
v_call: TRBV11-3
cdr3_nt: TGTGCCAGCAGCTTAGGGCCCCTCTACGAGCAGTACTTC
cdr3_aa: CASSLGPLYEQYF

d_call: TRBD1
cdr3_length: 14
clone_size: .
j_call: TRBJ2-1
v_call: TRBV6-4
cdr3_nt: TGTGCCAGCAGTGGACTCACAGGGGGCAATGAGCAGTTCTTC
cdr3_aa: CASSGLTGGNEQFF

d_call: TRBD2
cdr3_length: 16
clone_size: many
j_call: TRBJ2-5
v_call: TRBV5-6
cdr3_nt: TGTGCCAGCAGCCTGACTAGCGGGGGGATAACAGAGACCCAGTACTTC
cdr3_aa: CASSLTSGGITETQYF

d_call: TRBD1
cdr3_length: 16
clone_size: many
j_call: TRBJ1-2
v_call: TRBV27
cdr3_nt: TGTGCCAGCAGTTCGAGTCGACAGGGCAGTCACTATGGCTACACCTTC
cdr3_aa: CASSSSRQGSHYGYTF

d_call: TRBD1
cdr3_length: 16
clone_size: .
j_call: TRBJ1-3
v_call: TRBV7-2
cdr3_nt: TGTGCCAGCAGCCCTGGACAGGTCGATGCTGGAAACACCATATATTTT
cdr3_aa: CASSPGQVDAGNTIYF

d_call: .
cdr3_length: 16
clone_size: .
j_call: TRBJ2-1
v_call: TRBV10-3
cdr3_nt: TGTGCCATCAGCCCCTTCCCACTGTGCTCCTACAATGAGCAGTTCTTC
cdr3_aa: CAISPFPLCSYNEQFF

d_call: .
cdr3_length: 13
clone_size: many
j_call: TRBJ2-2
v_call: TRBV7-7
cdr3_nt: TGTGCTAGCAGCCGAGGGGGGAACGGGGAGCTGTTTTTT
cdr3_aa: CASSRGGNGELFF

d_call: TRBD2
cdr3_length: 18
clone_size: many
j_call: TRBJ2-1
v_call: TRBV4-2
cdr3_nt: TGTGCCAGCAGCCTCTTGTCGAGTAGCGGGAGCGTGGGGAATGAGCAGTTCTTC
cdr3_aa: CASSLLSSSGSVGNEQFF

d_call: .
cdr3_length: 15
clone_size: many
j_call: TRBJ2-5
v_call: TRBV25-1
cdr3_nt: TGTGCCAGCAGGGACTTGACGGGGTATCGAGAGACCCAGTACTTC
cdr3_aa: CASRDLTGYRETQYF

d_call: .
cdr3_length: 14
clone_size: many
j_call: TRBJ2-7
v_call: TRBV7-2
cdr3_nt: TGTGCCAGCAGCTTAATGGGGGGACCCTACGAGCAGTACTTC
cdr3_aa: CASSLMGGPYEQYF

d_call: TRBD2
cdr3_length: 14
clone_size: few
j_call: TRBJ2-1
v_call: TRBV30
cdr3_nt: TGTGCCTGGAGTGCCCAGCGGGGGTACAATGAGCAGTTCTTC
cdr3_aa: CAWSAQRGYNEQFF

d_call: TRBD1
cdr3_length: 14
clone_size: few
j_call: TRBJ2-7
v_call: TRBV6-1
cdr3_nt: TGTGCCAGCAGTGATTGGACAGGGGGCAACGAGCAGTACTTC
cdr3_aa: CASSDWTGGNEQYF

d_call: TRBD2
cdr3_length: 15
clone_size: few
j_call: TRBJ2-3
v_call: TRBV7-3
cdr3_nt: TGTGCCAGCAGCTTAACAGCGGGAGAGATAGATACGCAGTATTTT
cdr3_aa: CASSLTAGEIDTQYF

d_call: .
cdr3_length: 14
clone_size: few
j_call: TRBJ2-1
v_call: TRBV9
cdr3_nt: TGTGCCAGCAGCGTATCAGGGTCGGGTAATGAGCAGTTCTTC
cdr3_aa: CASSVSGSGNEQFF

d_call: .
cdr3_length: 13
clone_size: .
j_call: TRBJ1-1
v_call: TRBV18
cdr3_nt: TGTGCCAGCTCAGTCCACGGAGACACTGAAGCTTTCTTT
cdr3_aa: CASSVHGDTEAFF

d_call: .
cdr3_length: 13
clone_size: many
j_call: TRBJ1-1
v_call: TRBV18
cdr3_nt: TGTGCCAGCTCCGGGACGGCGTACACTGAAGCTTTCTTT
cdr3_aa: CASSGTAYTEAFF

d_call: .
cdr3_length: 11
clone_size: .
j_call: TRBJ2-5
v_call: TRBV18
cdr3_nt: TGTGCCAGCTCACCCCAAGAGACCCAGTACTTC
cdr3_aa: CASSPQETQYF

d_call: TRBD2
cdr3_length: 18
clone_size: .
j_call: TRBJ2-3
v_call: TRBV5-1
cdr3_nt: TGCGCCAGCAGCTCGCGGGGTTCAGGGACTAGCAGCACAGATACGCAGTATTTT
cdr3_aa: CASSSRGSGTSSTDTQYF

d_call: .
cdr3_length: 14
clone_size: .
j_call: TRBJ2-1
v_call: TRBV24-1
cdr3_nt: TGTGCCACCAGTGACTACCGCTCCGGGACTTTGCAGTTCTTC
cdr3_aa: CATSDYRSGTLQFF

d_call: TRBD2
cdr3_length: 16
clone_size: .
j_call: TRBJ2-6
v_call: TRBV5-5
cdr3_nt: TGTGCCAGCAGCGTGAGAGACGGGGGAGGGGACAACGTCCTGACTTTC
cdr3_aa: CASSVRDGGGDNVLTF

d_call: TRBD2
cdr3_length: 14
clone_size: once
j_call: TRBJ2-1
v_call: TRBV28
cdr3_nt: TGTGCCAGCACTTCCGCGACTAGCGACTTGGAGCAGTTCTTC
cdr3_aa: CASTSATSDLEQFF

d_call: .
cdr3_length: 14
clone_size: many
j_call: TRBJ2-5
v_call: TRBV5-1
cdr3_nt: TGCGCCAGCAGCTTGGCAGGGTCCGGCGAGACCCAGTACTTC
cdr3_aa: CASSLAGSGETQYF

d_call: TRBD1
cdr3_length: 14
clone_size: .
j_call: TRBJ2-7
v_call: TRBV7-9
cdr3_nt: TGTGCCAGCAGCTCGGACAGGGTGGGAGGAGAGCAGTACTTC
cdr3_aa: CASSSDRVGGEQYF

d_call: TRBD2
cdr3_length: 15
clone_size: medium-sized
j_call: TRBJ2-4
v_call: TRBV28
cdr3_nt: TGTGCCAGCAGTTTATTAGCGGGAGGGCAAAACATTCAGTACTTC
cdr3_aa: CASSLLAGGQNIQYF

d_call: TRBD1
cdr3_length: 16
clone_size: many
j_call: TRBJ1-5
v_call: TRBV5-6
cdr3_nt: TGTGCCAGCAGCTTTTACAGGGGCGAGGGCAATCAGCCCCAGCATTTT
cdr3_aa: CASSFYRGEGNQPQHF

d_call: .
cdr3_length: 15
clone_size: many
j_call: TRBJ2-5
v_call: TRBV5-6
cdr3_nt: TGTGCCAGCAGCTTGAGGGCGCGGCAGCAAGAGACCCAGTACTTC
cdr3_aa: CASSLRARQQETQYF

d_call: .
cdr3_length: 11
clone_size: .
j_call: TRBJ2-1
v_call: TRBV7-9
cdr3_nt: TGTGCCAGCAGGATCGGTAATGAGCAGTTCTTC
cdr3_aa: CASRIGNEQFF

d_call: TRBD1
cdr3_length: 14
clone_size: .
j_call: TRBJ2-3
v_call: TRBV7-9
cdr3_nt: TGTGCCAGCAGCCGGGACAGGCTCACAGATACGCAGTATTTT
cdr3_aa: CASSRDRLTDTQYF

d_call: TRBD2
cdr3_length: 16
clone_size: few
j_call: TRBJ2-3
v_call: TRBV7-6
cdr3_nt: TGTGCCGGCAGCTCCCGACTAGCGGGGAACACCGGGGAGCTGTATTTT
cdr3_aa: CAGSSRLAGNTGELYF

d_call: .
cdr3_length: 15
clone_size: .
j_call: TRBJ2-1
v_call: TRBV6-2/TRBV6-3
cdr3_nt: TGTGCCAGCAGTTACTCGCCAGGGTTGTTCAATGAGCAGTTCTTC
cdr3_aa: CASSYSPGLFNEQFF

d_call: .
cdr3_length: 16
clone_size: once
j_call: TRBJ2-1
v_call: TRBV28
cdr3_nt: TGTGCCAGCAGTTCATATACTAGAAGGTCGTCCTACGAGCAGTTCTTC
cdr3_aa: CASSSYTRRSSYEQFF

d_call: .
cdr3_length: 13
clone_size: many
j_call: TRBJ2-7
v_call: TRBV10-2
cdr3_nt: TGCGCCAGCAATAGAGACGCTGGCTACGAGCAGTACTTC
cdr3_aa: CASNRDAGYEQYF

d_call: TRBD2
cdr3_length: 16
clone_size: medium-sized
j_call: TRBJ2-5
v_call: TRBV12-3/TRBV12-4
cdr3_nt: TGTGCCAGCAGCTCTCCGACTAGCGGGGGTAAAGAGACCCAGTACTTC
cdr3_aa: CASSSPTSGGKETQYF

d_call: .
cdr3_length: 15
clone_size: .
j_call: TRBJ1-1
v_call: TRBV5-3
cdr3_nt: TGTGCCAGCAGCTCCCCGGCCGGGATGAACACTGAAGCTTTCTTT
cdr3_aa: CASSSPAGMNTEAFF

d_call: .
cdr3_length: 13
clone_size: .
j_call: TRBJ2-6
v_call: TRBV19
cdr3_nt: TGTGCCAGTAGCAACTCTGGGGCCAACGTCCTGACTTTC
cdr3_aa: CASSNSGANVLTF

d_call: .
cdr3_length: 11
clone_size: once
j_call: TRBJ2-1
v_call: TRBV24-1
cdr3_nt: TGTGCCACCAGTGATGTCAGTGAGCAGTTCTTC
cdr3_aa: CATSDVSEQFF

d_call: TRBD1
cdr3_length: 14
clone_size: many
j_call: TRBJ2-5
v_call: TRBV5-4
cdr3_nt: TGTGCCAGCAGCTTAGGGGACAGGGGCGAGACCCAGTACTTC
cdr3_aa: CASSLGDRGETQYF

d_call: .
cdr3_length: 15
clone_size: once
j_call: TRBJ2-6
v_call: TRBV7-2
cdr3_nt: TGTGCCAGCAGCCCAGGCTCCTCTGGGGCCAACGTCCTGACTTTC
cdr3_aa: CASSPGSSGANVLTF

d_call: .
cdr3_length: 12
clone_size: .
j_call: TRBJ2-1
v_call: TRBV7-9
cdr3_nt: TGTGCCAGCAGCCCAATCTACAATGAGCAGTTCTTC
cdr3_aa: CASSPIYNEQFF

d_call: TRBD2
cdr3_length: 16
clone_size: .
j_call: TRBJ2-1
v_call: TRBV7-4
cdr3_nt: TGTGCCAGCAGCTTAATTGGCGGGAGGACCCACAATGAGCAGTTCTTC
cdr3_aa: CASSLIGGRTHNEQFF

d_call: TRBD2
cdr3_length: 13
clone_size: .
j_call: TRBJ2-3
v_call: TRBV7-3
cdr3_nt: TGTGCCAGCAGCCGGGACTACACAGATACGCAGTATTTT
cdr3_aa: CASSRDYTDTQYF

d_call: TRBD2
cdr3_length: 16
clone_size: .
j_call: TRBJ2-5
v_call: TRBV20-1
cdr3_nt: TGCAGTGCTAGACCTCTCGCTAGCGGGAGACAAGAGACCCAGTACTTC
cdr3_aa: CSARPLASGRQETQYF

d_call: .
cdr3_length: 14
clone_size: .
j_call: TRBJ1-1
v_call: TRBV5-6
cdr3_nt: TGTGCCAGCAGTTTTGGACAGCCTTACACTGAAGCTTTCTTT
cdr3_aa: CASSFGQPYTEAFF

d_call: .
cdr3_length: 14
clone_size: many
j_call: TRBJ2-7
v_call: TRBV7-7
cdr3_nt: TGTGCTAGCAGCGTGGACATAAGCTCCTACGAGCAGTACTTC
cdr3_aa: CASSVDISSYEQYF